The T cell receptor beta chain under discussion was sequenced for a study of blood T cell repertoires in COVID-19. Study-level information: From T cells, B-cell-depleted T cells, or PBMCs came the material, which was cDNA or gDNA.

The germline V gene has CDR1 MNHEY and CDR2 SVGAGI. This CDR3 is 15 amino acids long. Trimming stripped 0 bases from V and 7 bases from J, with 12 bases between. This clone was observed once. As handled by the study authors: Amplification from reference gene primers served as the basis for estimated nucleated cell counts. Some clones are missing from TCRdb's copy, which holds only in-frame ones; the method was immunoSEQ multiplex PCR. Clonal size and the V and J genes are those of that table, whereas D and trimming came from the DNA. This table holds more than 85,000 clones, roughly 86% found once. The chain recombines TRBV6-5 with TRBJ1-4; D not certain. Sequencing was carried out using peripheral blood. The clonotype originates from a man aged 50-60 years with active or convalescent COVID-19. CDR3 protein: CASSYSSGVGEKLFF. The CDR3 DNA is TGTGCCAGCAGTTACTCGTCCGGGGTTGGTGAAAAACTGTTTTTT.